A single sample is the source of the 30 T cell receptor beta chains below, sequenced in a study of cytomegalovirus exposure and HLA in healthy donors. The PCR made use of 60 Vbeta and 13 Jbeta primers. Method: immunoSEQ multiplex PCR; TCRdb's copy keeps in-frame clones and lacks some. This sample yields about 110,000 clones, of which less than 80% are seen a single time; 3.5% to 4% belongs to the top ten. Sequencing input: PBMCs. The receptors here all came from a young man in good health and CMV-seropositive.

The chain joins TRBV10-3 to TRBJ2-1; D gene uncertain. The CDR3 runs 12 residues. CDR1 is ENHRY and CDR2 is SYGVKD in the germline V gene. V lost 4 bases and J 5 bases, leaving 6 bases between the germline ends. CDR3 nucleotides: TGTGCCATCAGTGGTGCGGACAATGAGCAGTTCTTC. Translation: CAISGADNEQFF.

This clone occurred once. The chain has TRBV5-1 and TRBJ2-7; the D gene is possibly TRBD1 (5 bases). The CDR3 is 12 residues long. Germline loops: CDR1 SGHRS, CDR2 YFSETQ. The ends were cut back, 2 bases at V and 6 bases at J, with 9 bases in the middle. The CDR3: CASSFQQGEQYF. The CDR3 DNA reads TGCGCCAGCAGCTTTCAGCAGGGCGAGCAGTACTTC.

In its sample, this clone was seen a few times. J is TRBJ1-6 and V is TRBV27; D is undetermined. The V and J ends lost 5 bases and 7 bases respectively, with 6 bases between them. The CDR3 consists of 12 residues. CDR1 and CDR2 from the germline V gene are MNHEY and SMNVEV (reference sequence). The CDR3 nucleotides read TGTGCCAGCAGTCCTCTGAATTCACCCCTCCACTTT. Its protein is CASSPLNSPLHF.

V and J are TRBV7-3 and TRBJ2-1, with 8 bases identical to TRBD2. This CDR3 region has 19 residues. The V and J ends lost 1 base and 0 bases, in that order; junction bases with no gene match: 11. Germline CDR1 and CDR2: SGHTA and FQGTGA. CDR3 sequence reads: CASSLIPTGLAGSYNEQFF. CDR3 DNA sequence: TGTGCCAGCAGCTTAATCCCAACCGGGCTAGCGGGCTCCTACAATGAGCAGTTCTTC.

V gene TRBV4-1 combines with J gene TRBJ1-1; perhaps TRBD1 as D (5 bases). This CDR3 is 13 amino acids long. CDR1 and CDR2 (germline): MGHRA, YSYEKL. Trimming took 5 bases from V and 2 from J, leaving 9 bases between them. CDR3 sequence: CASSAQENTEAFF. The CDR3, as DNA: TGCGCCAGCAGCGCACAGGAAAACACTGAAGCTTTCTTT.

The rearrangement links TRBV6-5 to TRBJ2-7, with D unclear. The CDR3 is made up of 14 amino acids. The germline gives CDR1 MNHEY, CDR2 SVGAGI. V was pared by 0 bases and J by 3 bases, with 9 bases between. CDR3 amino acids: CASSYSRHSYEQYF. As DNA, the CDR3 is TGTGCCAGCAGTTACTCGAGACACAGCTACGAGCAGTACTTC.

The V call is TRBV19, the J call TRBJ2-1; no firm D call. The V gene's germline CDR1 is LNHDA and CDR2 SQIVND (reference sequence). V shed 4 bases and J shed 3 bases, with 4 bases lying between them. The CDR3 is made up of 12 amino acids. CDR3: CASSTGYNEQFF. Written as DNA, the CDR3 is TGTGCCAGTAGTACGGGCTACAATGAGCAGTTCTTC.

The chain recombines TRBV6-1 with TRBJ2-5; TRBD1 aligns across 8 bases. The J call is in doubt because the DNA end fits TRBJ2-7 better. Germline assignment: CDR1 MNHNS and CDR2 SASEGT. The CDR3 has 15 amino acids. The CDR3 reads CASSDRDRRSYEQYF. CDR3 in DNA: TGTGCCAGCAGTGACCGGGACAGGAGATCCTACGAGCAGTACTTC.

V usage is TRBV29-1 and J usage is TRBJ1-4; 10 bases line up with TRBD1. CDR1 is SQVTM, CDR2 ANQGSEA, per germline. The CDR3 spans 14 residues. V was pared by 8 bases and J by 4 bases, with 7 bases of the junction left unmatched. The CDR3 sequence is CSTFGTGDNEKLFF. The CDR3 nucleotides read TGCAGCACTTTCGGGACAGGGGATAATGAAAAACTGTTTTTT.

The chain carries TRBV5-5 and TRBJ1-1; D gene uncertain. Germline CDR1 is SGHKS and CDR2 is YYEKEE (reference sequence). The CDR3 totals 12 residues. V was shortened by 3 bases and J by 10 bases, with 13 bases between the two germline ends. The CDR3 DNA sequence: TGTGCCAGCAGCTCACGATTAGAGGGAGCTTTCTTT. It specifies CASSSRLEGAFF.

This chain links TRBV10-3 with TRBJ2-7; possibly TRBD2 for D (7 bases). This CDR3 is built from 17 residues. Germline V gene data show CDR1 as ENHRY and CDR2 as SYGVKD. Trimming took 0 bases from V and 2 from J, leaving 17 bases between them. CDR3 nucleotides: TGTGCCATCAGTGAGTCGAGGGGCGGGGGACACCCCTACGAGCAGTACTTC. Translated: CAISESRGGGHPYEQYF.

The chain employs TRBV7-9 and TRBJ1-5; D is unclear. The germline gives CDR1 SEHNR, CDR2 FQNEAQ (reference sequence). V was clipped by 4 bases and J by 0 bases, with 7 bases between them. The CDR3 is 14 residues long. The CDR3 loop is CASSSVNSNQPQHF. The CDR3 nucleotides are TGTGCCAGCAGCTCAGTGAATAGCAATCAGCCCCAGCATTTT.

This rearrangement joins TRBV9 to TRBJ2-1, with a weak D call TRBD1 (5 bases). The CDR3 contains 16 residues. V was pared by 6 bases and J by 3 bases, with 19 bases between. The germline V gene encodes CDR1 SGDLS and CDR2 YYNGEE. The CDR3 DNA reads TGTGCCAGCAACAAAGAAAGAACAGGCGACTACAATGAGCAGTTCTTC. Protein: CASNKERTGDYNEQFF.

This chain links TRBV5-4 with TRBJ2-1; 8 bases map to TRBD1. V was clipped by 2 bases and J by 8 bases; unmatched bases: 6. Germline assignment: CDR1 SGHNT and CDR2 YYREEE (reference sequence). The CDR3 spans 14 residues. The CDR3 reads CASSLTGGGDEQFF. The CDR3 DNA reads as TGTGCCAGCAGCTTAACAGGGGGTGGGGATGAGCAGTTCTTC.

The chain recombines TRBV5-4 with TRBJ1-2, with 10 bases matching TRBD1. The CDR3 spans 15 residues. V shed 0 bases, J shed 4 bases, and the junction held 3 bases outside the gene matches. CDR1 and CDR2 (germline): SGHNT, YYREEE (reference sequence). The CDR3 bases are TGTGCCAGCAGCTTGGTGGGACAGGGGCTCTATGGCTACACCTTC. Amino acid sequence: CASSLVGQGLYGYTF.

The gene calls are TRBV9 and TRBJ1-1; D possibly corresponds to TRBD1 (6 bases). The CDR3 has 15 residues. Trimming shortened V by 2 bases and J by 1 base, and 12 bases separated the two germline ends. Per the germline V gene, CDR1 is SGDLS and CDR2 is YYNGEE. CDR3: CASSVFSTGNTEAFF. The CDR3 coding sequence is TGTGCCAGCAGCGTCTTTTCGACAGGGAACACTGAAGCTTTCTTT.

In nucleotides, the CDR3 is TGTGCCAGCAGCTCAATGGAGACCCAGTACTTC. It encodes CASSSMETQYF. The chain joins TRBV7-9 to TRBJ2-5; D is ambiguous. The CDR3 sequence is 11 residues long. The germline CDR1 and CDR2 sequences are SEHNR and FQNEAQ (reference sequence). V was clipped by 4 bases and J by 5 bases, with 5 bases between them.

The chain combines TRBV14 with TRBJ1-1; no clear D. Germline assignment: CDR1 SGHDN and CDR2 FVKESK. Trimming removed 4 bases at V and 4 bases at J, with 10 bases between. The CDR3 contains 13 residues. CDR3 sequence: CASSPAEGTEAFF. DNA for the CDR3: TGTGCCAGCAGCCCCGCGGAAGGCACTGAAGCTTTCTTT.

CDR3 sequence: CAISGGSEAFF. The CDR3 DNA sequence: TGTGCCATCAGTGGCGGCAGCGAAGCTTTCTTT. This sequence joins TRBV10-3 and TRBJ1-1; D ambiguous. This CDR3 spans 11 amino acids. V was trimmed by 4 bases and J by 8 bases, leaving 8 bases between them. Germline loops: CDR1 ENHRY, CDR2 SYGVKD.

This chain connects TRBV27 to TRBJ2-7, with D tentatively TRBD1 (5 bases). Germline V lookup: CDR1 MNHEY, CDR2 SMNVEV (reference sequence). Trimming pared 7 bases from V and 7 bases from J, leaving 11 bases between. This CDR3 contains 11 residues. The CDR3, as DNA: TGTGCCAGCAAGCAGGGTGGGGAGCAGTACTTC. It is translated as CASKQGGEQYF.

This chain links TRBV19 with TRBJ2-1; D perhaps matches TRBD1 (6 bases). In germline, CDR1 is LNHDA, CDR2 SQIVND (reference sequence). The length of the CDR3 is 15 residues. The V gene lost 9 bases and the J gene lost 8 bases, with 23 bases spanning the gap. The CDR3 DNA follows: TGTGCCAGCCAAGGGGAACAGGGTCTTTTCGATGAGCAGTTCTTC. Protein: CASQGEQGLFDEQFF. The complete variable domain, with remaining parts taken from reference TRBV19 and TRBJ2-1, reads DGGITQSPKYLFRKEGQNVTLSCEQNLNHDAMYWYRQDPGQGLRLIYYSQIVNDFQKGDIAEGYSVSREKKESFPLTVTSAQKNPTAFYLCASQGEQGLFDEQFFGPGTRLTVL.

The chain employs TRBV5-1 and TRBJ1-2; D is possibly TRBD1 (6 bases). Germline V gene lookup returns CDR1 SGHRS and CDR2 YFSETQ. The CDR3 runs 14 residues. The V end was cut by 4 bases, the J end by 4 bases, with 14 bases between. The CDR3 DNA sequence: TGCGCCAGCAGCGGGGCGGGGGCCGGCTATGGCTACACCTTC. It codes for CASSGAGAGYGYTF.

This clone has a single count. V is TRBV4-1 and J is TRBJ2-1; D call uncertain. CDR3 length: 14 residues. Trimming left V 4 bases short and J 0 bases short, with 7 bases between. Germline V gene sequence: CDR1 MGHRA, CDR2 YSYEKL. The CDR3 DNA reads TGCGCCAGCAGCCCACTTCTCTCCTACAATGAGCAGTTCTTC. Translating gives CASSPLLSYNEQFF.

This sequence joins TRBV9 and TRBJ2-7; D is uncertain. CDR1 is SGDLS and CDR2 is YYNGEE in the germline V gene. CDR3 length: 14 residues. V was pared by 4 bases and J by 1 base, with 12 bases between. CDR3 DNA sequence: TGTGCCAGCAGCCCCGGGTCGGCTTCCTACGAGCAGTACTTC. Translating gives CASSPGSASYEQYF. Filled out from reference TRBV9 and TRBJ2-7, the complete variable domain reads DSGVTQTPKHLITATGQRVTLRCSPRSGDLSVYWYQQSLDQGLQFLIQYYNGEERAKGNILERFSAQQFPDLHSELNLSSLELGDSALYFCASSPGSASYEQYFGPGTRLTVT.

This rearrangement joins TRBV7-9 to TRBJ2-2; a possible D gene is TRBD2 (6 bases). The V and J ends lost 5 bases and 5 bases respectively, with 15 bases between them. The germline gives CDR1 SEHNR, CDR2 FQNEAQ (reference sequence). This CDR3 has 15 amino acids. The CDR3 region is CASSHVGEETGELFF. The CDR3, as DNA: TGTGCCAGCAGCCACGTGGGGGAGGAGACCGGGGAGCTGTTTTTT.

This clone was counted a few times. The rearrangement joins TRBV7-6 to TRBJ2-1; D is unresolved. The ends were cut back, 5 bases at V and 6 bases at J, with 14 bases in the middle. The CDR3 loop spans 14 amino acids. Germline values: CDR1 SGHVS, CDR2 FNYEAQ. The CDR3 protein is CASSVQIASNEQFF. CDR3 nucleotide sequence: TGTGCCAGCAGCGTCCAGATAGCTAGCAATGAGCAGTTCTTC.

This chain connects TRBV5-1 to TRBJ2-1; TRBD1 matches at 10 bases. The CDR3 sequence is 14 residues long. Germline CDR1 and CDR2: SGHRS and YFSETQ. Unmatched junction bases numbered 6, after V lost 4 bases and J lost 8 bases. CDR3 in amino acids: CASSPRDRGDEQFF. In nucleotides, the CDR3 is TGCGCCAGCAGCCCCCGGGACAGGGGCGATGAGCAGTTCTTC.

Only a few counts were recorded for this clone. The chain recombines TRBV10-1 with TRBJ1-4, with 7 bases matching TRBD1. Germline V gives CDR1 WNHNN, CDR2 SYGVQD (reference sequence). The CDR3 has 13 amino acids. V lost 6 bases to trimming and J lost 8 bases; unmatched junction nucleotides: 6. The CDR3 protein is CASRRQGGEKLFF. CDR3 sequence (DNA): TGCGCCAGCAGAAGACAGGGAGGCGAAAAACTGTTTTTT.

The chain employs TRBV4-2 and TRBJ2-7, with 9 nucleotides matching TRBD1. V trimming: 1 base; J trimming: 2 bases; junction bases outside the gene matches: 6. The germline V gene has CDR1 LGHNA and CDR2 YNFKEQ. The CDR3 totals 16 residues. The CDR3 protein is CASSQATGGAPYEQYF. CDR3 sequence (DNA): TGTGCCAGCAGCCAAGCCACAGGGGGCGCGCCCTACGAGCAGTACTTC.

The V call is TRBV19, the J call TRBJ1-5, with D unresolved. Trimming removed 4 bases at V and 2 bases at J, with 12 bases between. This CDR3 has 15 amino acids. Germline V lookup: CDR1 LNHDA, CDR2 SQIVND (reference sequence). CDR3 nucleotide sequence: TGTGCCAGTAGTACCGCAGCGGGTGGCAATCAGCCCCAGCATTTT. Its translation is CASSTAAGGNQPQHF.